This section outlines one T cell receptor beta chain sequence together with its context. This CDR3 is 17 amino acids long. CDR1 is SGHVS and CDR2 is FQNEAQ in the germline V gene. V lost 1 base, J lost 3 bases, and 15 bases lay in between. As originally analysed: Nucleated cell number was recorded as an estimate derived from reference gene primer amplification. The protocol was immunoSEQ multiplex PCR, while the TCRdb copy is restricted to in-frame clones and leaves out a portion. Clone size and the V and J calls come from that table; the DNA yielded D and trimming. Among around 220,000 clones listed, roughly 90% were seen once. This entry belongs to a study of blood T cell repertoires in COVID-19. Study at large: The United States, Italy and Spain supplied acute and convalescent COVID-19 samples. Sample material is recorded as cDNA or gDNA derived from T cells, B-cell-depleted T cells, or PBMCs.

The receptor was derived from a man aged 40-50 years with active or convalescent COVID-19. This chain links TRBV7-8 with TRBJ2-2, with D hard to call. The sequencing sample was made of peripheral blood. The CDR3 sequence: CASSLGVSVLDTGELFF. The CDR3 DNA sequence: TGTGCCAGCAGCTTAGGTGTCTCAGTTCTCGACACCGGGGAGCTGTTTTTT. Supplemented by reference TRBV7-8 and TRBJ2-2, the full variable domain reads GAGVSQSPRYKVAKRGQDVALRCDPISGHVSLFWYQQALGQGPEFLTYFQNEAQLDKSGLPSDRFFAERPEGSVSTLKIQRTQQEDSAVYLCASSLGVSVLDTGELFFGEGSRLTVL.